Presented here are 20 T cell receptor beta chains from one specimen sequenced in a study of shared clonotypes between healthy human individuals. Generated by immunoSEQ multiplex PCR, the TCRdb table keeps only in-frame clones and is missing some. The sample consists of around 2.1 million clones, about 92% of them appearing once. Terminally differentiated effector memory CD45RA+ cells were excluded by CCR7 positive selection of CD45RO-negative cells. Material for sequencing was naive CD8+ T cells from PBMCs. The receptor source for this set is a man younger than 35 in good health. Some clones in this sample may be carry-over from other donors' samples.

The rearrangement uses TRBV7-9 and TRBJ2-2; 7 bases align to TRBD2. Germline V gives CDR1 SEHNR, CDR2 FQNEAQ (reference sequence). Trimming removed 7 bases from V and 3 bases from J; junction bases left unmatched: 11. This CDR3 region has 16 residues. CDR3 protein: CASTPPRGSHTGELFF. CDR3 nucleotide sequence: TGTGCCAGCACCCCGCCCCGCGGGAGCCACACCGGGGAGCTGTTTTTT.

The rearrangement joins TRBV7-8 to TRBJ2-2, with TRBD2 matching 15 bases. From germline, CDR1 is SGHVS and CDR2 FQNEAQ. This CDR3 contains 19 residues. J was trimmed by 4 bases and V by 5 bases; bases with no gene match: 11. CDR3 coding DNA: TGTGCCAGCAGCCTACTCGGGACTAGCGGGAGGTCGGGCACCGGGGAGCTGTTTTTT. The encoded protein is CASSLLGTSGRSGTGELFF.

The CDR3 sequence is CASRDYSYEQYF. The DNA of the CDR3 is TGTGCCAGCAGGGACTATTCCTACGAGCAGTACTTC. The V call is TRBV6-6, the J call TRBJ2-7, with TRBD2 as a possible D gene (6 bases). Germline values: CDR1 MNHNY, CDR2 SVGAGI (reference sequence). V lost 6 bases and J lost 1, with 7 bases in between. The CDR3 contains 12 residues.

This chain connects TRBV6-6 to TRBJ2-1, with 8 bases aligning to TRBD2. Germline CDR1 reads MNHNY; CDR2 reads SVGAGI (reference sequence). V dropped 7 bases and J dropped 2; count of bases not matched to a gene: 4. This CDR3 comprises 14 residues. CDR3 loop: CASTLAGPYNEQFF. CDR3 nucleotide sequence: TGTGCCAGCACATTAGCGGGACCCTACAATGAGCAGTTCTTC.

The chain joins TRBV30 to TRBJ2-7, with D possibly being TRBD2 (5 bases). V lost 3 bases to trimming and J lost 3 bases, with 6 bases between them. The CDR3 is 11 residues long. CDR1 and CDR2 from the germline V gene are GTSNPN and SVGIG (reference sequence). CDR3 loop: CAWSRDYEQYF. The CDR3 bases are TGTGCCTGGAGCCGGGACTACGAGCAGTACTTC.

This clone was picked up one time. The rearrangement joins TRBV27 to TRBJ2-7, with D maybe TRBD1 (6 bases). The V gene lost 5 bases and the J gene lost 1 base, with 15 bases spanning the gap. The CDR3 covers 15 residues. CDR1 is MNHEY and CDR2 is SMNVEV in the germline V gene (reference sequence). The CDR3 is CASSTDSSPSYEQYF. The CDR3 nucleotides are TGTGCCAGCAGTACGGACAGCAGCCCTTCCTACGAGCAGTACTTC.

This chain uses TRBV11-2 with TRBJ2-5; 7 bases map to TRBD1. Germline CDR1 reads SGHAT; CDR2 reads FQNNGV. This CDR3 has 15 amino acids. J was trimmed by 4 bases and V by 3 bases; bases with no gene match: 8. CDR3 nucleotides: TGTGCCAGCAGCTTTGGGTACAGGGGTGGAGAGACCCAGTACTTC. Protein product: CASSFGYRGGETQYF.

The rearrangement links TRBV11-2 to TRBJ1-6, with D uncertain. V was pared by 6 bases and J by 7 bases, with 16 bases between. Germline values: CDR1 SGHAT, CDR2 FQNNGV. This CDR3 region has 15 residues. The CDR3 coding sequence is TGTGCCAGCAGGATTCCCGGGGTCTACAATTCACCCCTCCACTTT. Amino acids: CASRIPGVYNSPLHF.

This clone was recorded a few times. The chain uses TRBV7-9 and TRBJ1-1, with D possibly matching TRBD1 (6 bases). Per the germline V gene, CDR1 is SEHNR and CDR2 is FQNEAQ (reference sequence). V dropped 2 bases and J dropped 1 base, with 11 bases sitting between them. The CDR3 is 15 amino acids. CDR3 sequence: CASSLSSTGNTEAFF. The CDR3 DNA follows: TGTGCCAGCAGCTTATCGTCGACAGGGAACACTGAAGCTTTCTTT.

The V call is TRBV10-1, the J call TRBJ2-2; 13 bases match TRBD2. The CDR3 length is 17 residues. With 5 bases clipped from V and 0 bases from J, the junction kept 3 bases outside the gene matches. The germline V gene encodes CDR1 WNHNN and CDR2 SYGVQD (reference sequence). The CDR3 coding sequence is TGCGCCAGCAGTCCAGGACTAGCGGGGGCGAACACCGGGGAGCTGTTTTTT. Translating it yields CASSPGLAGANTGELFF.

CDR3 DNA sequence: TGTGCCAGCATGGGATGGGTCGGGGCCCAAGAGACCCAGTACTTC. Encoded protein: CASMGWVGAQETQYF. The chain employs TRBV28 and TRBJ2-5; D may match TRBD1 or TRBD2 (5 bases each). V lost 7 bases, J lost 1 base, and 16 bases lay in between. The CDR3 loop spans 15 amino acids. CDR1 is MDHEN and CDR2 is SYDVKM in the germline V gene. Filled out from reference TRBV28 and TRBJ2-5, the complete variable domain reads DVKVTQSSRYLVKRTGEKVFLECVQDMDHENMFWYRQDPGLGLRLIYFSYDVKMKEKGDIPEGYSVSREKKERFSLILESASTNQTSMYLCASMGWVGAQETQYFGPGTRLLVL.

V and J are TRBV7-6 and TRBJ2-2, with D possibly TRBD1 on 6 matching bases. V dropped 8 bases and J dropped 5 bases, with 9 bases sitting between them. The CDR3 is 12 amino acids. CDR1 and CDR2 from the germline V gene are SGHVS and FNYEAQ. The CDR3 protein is CASRQGTGELFF. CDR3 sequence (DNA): TGTGCCAGCCGTCAGGGGACCGGGGAGCTGTTTTTT.

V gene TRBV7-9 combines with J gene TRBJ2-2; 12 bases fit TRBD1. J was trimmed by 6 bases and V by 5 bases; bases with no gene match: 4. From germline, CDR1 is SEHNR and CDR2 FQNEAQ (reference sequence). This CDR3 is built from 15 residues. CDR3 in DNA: TGTGCCAGCAGCGGAGGGACAGGGGGCTCCGGGGAGCTGTTTTTT. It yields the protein CASSGGTGGSGELFF. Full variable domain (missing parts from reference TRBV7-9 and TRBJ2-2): DTGVSQNPRHKITKRGQNVTFRCDPISEHNRLYWYRQTLGQGPEFLTYFQNEAQLEKSRLLSDRFSAERPKGSFSTLEIQRTEQGDSAMYLCASSGGTGGSGELFFGEGSRLTVL.

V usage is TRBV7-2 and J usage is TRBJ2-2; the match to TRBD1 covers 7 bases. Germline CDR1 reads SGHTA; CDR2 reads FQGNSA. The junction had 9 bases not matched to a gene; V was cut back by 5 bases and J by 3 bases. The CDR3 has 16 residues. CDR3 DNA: TGTGCCAGCAGCCCTGACAGGGCCCCATACACCGGGGAGCTGTTTTTT. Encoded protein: CASSPDRAPYTGELFF.

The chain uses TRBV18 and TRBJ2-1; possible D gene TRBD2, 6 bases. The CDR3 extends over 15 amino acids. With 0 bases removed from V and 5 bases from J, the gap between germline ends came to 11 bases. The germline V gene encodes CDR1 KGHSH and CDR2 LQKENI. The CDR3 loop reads CASSPPLEGNNEQFF. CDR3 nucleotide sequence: TGTGCCAGCTCACCACCGCTGGAGGGCAACAATGAGCAGTTCTTC.

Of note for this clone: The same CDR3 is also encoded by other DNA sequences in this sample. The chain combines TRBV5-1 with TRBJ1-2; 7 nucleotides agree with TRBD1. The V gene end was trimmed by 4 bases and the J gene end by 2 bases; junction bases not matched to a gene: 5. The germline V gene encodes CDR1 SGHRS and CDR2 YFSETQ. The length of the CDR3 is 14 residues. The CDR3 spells CASSPPGQNYGYTF. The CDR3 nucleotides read TGCGCCAGCAGCCCGCCGGGACAGAACTATGGCTACACCTTC.

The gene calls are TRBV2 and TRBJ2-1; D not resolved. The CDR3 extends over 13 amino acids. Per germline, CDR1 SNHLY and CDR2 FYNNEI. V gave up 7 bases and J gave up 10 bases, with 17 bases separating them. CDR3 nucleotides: TGTGCCAGCACCCGAATGGGGTCCAGGGAGCAGTTCTTC. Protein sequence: CASTRMGSREQFF.

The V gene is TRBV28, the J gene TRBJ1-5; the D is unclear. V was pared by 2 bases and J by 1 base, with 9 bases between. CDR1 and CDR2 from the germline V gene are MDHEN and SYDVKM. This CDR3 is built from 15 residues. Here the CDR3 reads CASSLIWVSNQPQHF. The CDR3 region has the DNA TGTGCCAGCAGTTTAATATGGGTAAGCAATCAGCCCCAGCATTTT.

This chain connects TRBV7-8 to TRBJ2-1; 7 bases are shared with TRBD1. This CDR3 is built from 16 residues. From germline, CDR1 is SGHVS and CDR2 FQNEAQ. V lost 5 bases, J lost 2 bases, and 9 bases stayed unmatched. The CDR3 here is CASSKMPGQTYNEQFF. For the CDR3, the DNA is TGTGCCAGCAGCAAGATGCCGGGACAGACCTACAATGAGCAGTTCTTC. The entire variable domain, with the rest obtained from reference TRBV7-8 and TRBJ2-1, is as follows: GAGVSQSPRYKVAKRGQDVALRCDPISGHVSLFWYQQALGQGPEFLTYFQNEAQLDKSGLPSDRFFAERPEGSVSTLKIQRTQQEDSAVYLCASSKMPGQTYNEQFFGPGTRLTVL.

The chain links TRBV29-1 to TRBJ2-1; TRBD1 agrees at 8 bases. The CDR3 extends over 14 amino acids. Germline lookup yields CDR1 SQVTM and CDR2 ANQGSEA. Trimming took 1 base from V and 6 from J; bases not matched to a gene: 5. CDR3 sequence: CSVEVGQGSNEQFF. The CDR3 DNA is TGCAGCGTTGAAGTAGGACAGGGTAGCAATGAGCAGTTCTTC.